These 12 T cell receptor beta chains came from one sample sequenced in a study of cytomegalovirus exposure and HLA in healthy donors. PCR employed 60 Vbeta and 13 Jbeta primers. Assay used: immunoSEQ multiplex PCR; TCRdb lists only in-frame clones, some missing. The table shows roughly 190,000 clones, with 79% occurring only once. Sequencing input: PBMCs. These TCRs come from a woman younger than 30 in good health and CMV-seronegative.

V gene TRBV6-1 combines with J gene TRBJ1-4, with 10 bases fitting TRBD1. The CDR3 is 15 amino acids. CDR1 and CDR2 from the germline V gene are MNHNS and SASEGT. The J segment lost 2 bases and the V segment lost 11 bases, leaving 8 bases of the junction unmatched. The CDR3 here is CAGSRDRGTNEKLFF. The CDR3, as DNA: TGTGCCGGGTCCCGGGACAGGGGCACTAATGAAAAACTGTTTTTT.

This chain connects TRBV9 to TRBJ1-6; 7 positions match TRBD1. Unmatched junction bases numbered 8, after V lost 3 bases and J lost 2 bases. This CDR3 region has 17 residues. Germline loops: CDR1 SGDLS, CDR2 YYNGEE. CDR3 protein: CASSETTGRPYNSPLHF. As DNA, the CDR3 is TGTGCCAGCAGCGAAACGACAGGGAGACCCTATAATTCACCCCTCCACTTT.

This clone was counted only a few times. In DNA, the CDR3 is TGTGCCAGCAGCCGCGGGGGTCTCATCACAGATACGCAGTATTTT. It codes for CASSRGGLITDTQYF. V and J are TRBV11-3 and TRBJ2-3; 7 bases are shared with TRBD2. The CDR3 contains 15 residues. Germline CDR1 and CDR2: SGHNT and YENEEA. Trimming removed 5 bases from V and 2 bases from J; junction bases left unmatched: 7. The full variable domain, with the rest looked up from reference TRBV11-3 and TRBJ2-3, is EAGVVQSPRYKIIEKKQPVAFWCNPISGHNTLYWYLQNLGQGPELLIRYENEEAVDDSQLPKDRFSAERLKGVDSTLKIQPAELGDSAVYLCASSRGGLITDTQYFGPGTRLTVL.

Turning to this clone: The junction does not match germline at one end; this may be a read error. The J gene is TRBJ2-3, the V gene TRBV5-6, with 11 bases identical to TRBD2. Germline assignment: CDR1 SGHDT and CDR2 YYEEEE. CDR3 length: 15 residues. CDR3 loop: CASSFGALGLAGGTF. DNA for the CDR3: TGTGCCAGCAGCTTTGGTGCCCTAGGGCTAGCGGGAGGAACATTT.

This chain links TRBV7-9 with TRBJ2-7; D is uncertain. Germline-derived CDR1 and CDR2 are SEHNR and FQNEAQ (reference sequence). V lost 5 bases and J 2 bases, leaving 16 bases between the germline ends. This CDR3 region has 15 residues. Here the CDR3 reads CASSAVGTLTYEQYF. CDR3 bases: TGTGCCAGCAGCGCGGTGGGTACCCTCACCTACGAGCAGTACTTC.

This clone was seen a single time. The rearrangement links TRBV9 to TRBJ2-3; D might be TRBD2 (5 bases). Germline CDR1 SGDLS, CDR2 YYNGEE. The CDR3 covers 16 residues. V was clipped by 0 bases and J by 6 bases, with 17 bases between them. The CDR3 DNA sequence: TGTGCCAGCAGCGTAGTTGGAGGAGGCGGATTGGATACGCAGTATTTT. Translated, it gives CASSVVGGGGLDTQYF.

J is TRBJ1-2 and V is TRBV19, with D possibly being TRBD1 (5 bases). Trimming removed 9 bases from V and 5 bases from J, with 25 bases in between. Germline loops: CDR1 LNHDA, CDR2 SQIVND (reference sequence). This CDR3 is 16 amino acids long. The CDR3 DNA follows: TGTGCCAGCTCTAATGGCCCAGGGAACCCAGGGTATGGCTACACCTTC. As protein: CASSNGPGNPGYGYTF. Filled out from reference TRBV19 and TRBJ1-2, the complete variable domain reads DGGITQSPKYLFRKEGQNVTLSCEQNLNHDAMYWYRQDPGQGLRLIYYSQIVNDFQKGDIAEGYSVSREKKESFPLTVTSAQKNPTAFYLCASSNGPGNPGYGYTFGSGTRLTVV.

The rearrangement joins TRBV6-6 to TRBJ1-1; 11 bases fit TRBD1. The CDR3 totals 15 residues. Germline V lookup: CDR1 MNHNY, CDR2 SVGAGI (reference sequence). The junction had 6 bases not matched to a gene; V was cut back by 4 bases and J by 5 bases. CDR3 amino acids: CASSSGTGGWTEAFF. The CDR3 nucleotides read TGTGCCAGCAGTTCAGGGACAGGGGGTTGGACTGAAGCTTTCTTT.

This clone showed up just once. The chain links TRBV28 to TRBJ2-7, with 10 bases that match TRBD1. Germline-derived CDR1 and CDR2 are MDHEN and SYDVKM. V lost 6 bases, J lost 3 bases, and 11 bases stayed unmatched. The CDR3 totals 16 residues. The CDR3 is CASSPRGTGEFYEQYF. CDR3 coding DNA: TGTGCCAGCAGCCCGCGCGGGACAGGGGAGTTCTACGAGCAGTACTTC.

The chain is built from TRBV14 and TRBJ1-1; D is possibly TRBD1 (5 bases). Germline lookup yields CDR1 SGHDN and CDR2 FVKESK. The V and J ends lost 0 bases and 1 base respectively, with 12 bases between them. The CDR3 contains 16 residues. DNA for the CDR3: TGTGCCAGCAGCCAAGATAGTAGGGACTCGAACACTGAAGCTTTCTTT. Its translation: CASSQDSRDSNTEAFF.

The rearrangement uses TRBV29-1 and TRBJ2-1, with 8 bases fitting TRBD1. Germline lookup yields CDR1 SQVTM and CDR2 ANQGSEA. The CDR3 totals 16 residues. With V trimmed by 0 bases and J by 4 bases, 8 bases remained unmatched. CDR3 DNA sequence: TGCAGCGTTGAAGACCCGGACAGGGCCTCGTACAATGAGCAGTTCTTC. Protein product: CSVEDPDRASYNEQFF.

This chain connects TRBV28 to TRBJ1-2; TRBD1 agrees at 7 bases. Germline assignment: CDR1 MDHEN and CDR2 SYDVKM. V lost 0 bases to trimming and J lost 7 bases; unmatched junction nucleotides: 5. The length of the CDR3 is 14 residues. The CDR3 coding sequence is TGTGCCAGCAGTTTATGGGCAGGGGGATCTGGCTACACCTTC. This translates into CASSLWAGGSGYTF.